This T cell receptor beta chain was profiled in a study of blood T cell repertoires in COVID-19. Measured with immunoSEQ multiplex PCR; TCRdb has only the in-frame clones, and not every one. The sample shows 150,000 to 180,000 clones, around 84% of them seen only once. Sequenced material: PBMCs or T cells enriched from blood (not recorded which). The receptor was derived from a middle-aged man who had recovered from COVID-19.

CDR3: CASSSLAGEAKNIQYF. The CDR3 DNA follows: TGTGCCAGCAGTTCTCTAGCGGGGGAGGCCAAAAACATTCAGTACTTC. The rearrangement uses TRBV27 and TRBJ2-4, with 10 nucleotides matching TRBD2. CDR1 and CDR2 from the germline V gene are MNHEY and SMNVEV (reference sequence). V was clipped by 4 bases and J by 1 base; unmatched bases: 4. The CDR3 is made up of 16 amino acids.